This TCR beta chain was identified during a study of a mutant IDH1 vaccine in newly diagnosed glioma. Study-level information: Vaccines were begun 4-6 weeks after radiotherapy alone, or with temozolomide cycles. Before enrollment, the patients had been treated with radiotherapy alone, temozolomide alone, or both together. Most of them had received both.

This CDR3 is built from 14 residues. Trimming cost V 7 bases and J 4 bases; bases outside gene matches: 8. A remark on this clone: Its matching antigen is unknown.

The time point: week 35, safety follow-up. Topical imiquimod was applied with each vaccine dose, which held 300 ug of mutant IDH1 20-mer peptide. Eight vaccine doses were administered to patients at weeks 1, 3, 5, 7, 11, 15, 19 and 23. Clones were sequenced by immunoSEQ multiplex PCR, and TCRdb holds only the in-frame ones, with some missing. The data hold around 60,000 clones, with 84% observed a single time. The sample was PBMCs, taken from a glioma patient whose treatment included an IDH1 peptide vaccine. V and J are TRBV23-1 and TRBJ2-7; 9 bases match TRBD1. TRBV23-1 is placed among ORFs of uncertain function. The clonotype comes from a man aged 30 to 39 with glioma. The CDR3 DNA is TGCGCCAGCAATCCACAGGGGGCAAGGTACGAGCAGTACTTC. This codes for CASNPQGARYEQYF.